These 5 T cell receptor beta chains share one sample of origin, sequenced in a study of human T cells and chemical hapten exposure. Time point indicated: patch test 1, 2 weeks after DPC sensitization. The treatment was: therapeutic diphenylcyclopropenone sensitization with weekly scalp DPC. TCRdb re-derived calls from the RACE reads in MiXCR, one entry per CDR3 protein. The sample consists of over 75,000 distinct CDR3 sequences, over 6% of them appearing once. This sample comprised whole blood, obtained in connection with sensitization to the hapten diphenylcyclopropenone (DPC). The receptors come from a woman aged 25 to 39 with alopecia areata. Some clones in this sample may be carry-over from other donors' samples.

This clonotype occurred many times. The V call is TRBV25-1, the J call TRBJ1-2; no firm D call. Trimming took off 1 base at V and 6 bases at J, with 9 bases between the two ends. Germline loops: CDR1 MGHDK, CDR2 SYGVNS. CDR3 length: 13 residues. The CDR3 nucleotides are TGTGCCAGCAGTGAATTGGATGGCAATGGCTACACCTTC. Translation gives CASSELDGNGYTF.

In its sample, this clonotype was seen many times. The J gene is TRBJ2-1, the V gene TRBV27, with TRBD2 matching 12 bases. The CDR3 has 17 amino acids. V was pared by 1 base and J by 3 bases, with 4 bases of the junction left unmatched. The germline V gene encodes CDR1 MNHEY and CDR2 SMNVEV (reference sequence). CDR3 sequence reads: CASSLLASGGDYNEQFF. CDR3 nucleotides: TGTGCCAGCAGTTTATTGGCTAGCGGGGGGGACTACAATGAGCAGTTCTTC.

This clonotype has more than one count but fewer than ten. The genes are TRBV29-1 and TRBJ2-2; D is possibly TRBD1 or TRBD2 (6 bases each). V lost 4 bases and J lost 0, with 12 bases in between. This CDR3 is 15 amino acids long. The germline V gene encodes CDR1 SQVTM and CDR2 ANQGSEA. As DNA, the CDR3 is TGCAGCGTTGCGCGGGACACCGCGAACACCGGGGAGCTGTTTTTT. It encodes CSVARDTANTGELFF.

The chain uses TRBV24-1 and TRBJ1-5; possibly TRBD1 for D (6 bases). V was clipped by 2 bases and J by 0 bases, with 16 bases between them. The CDR3 has 18 residues. Germline V lookup: CDR1 KGHDR, CDR2 SFDVKD. CDR3 nucleotides: TGTGCCACCAGTGATTCCAGACAGGACCCCTATAGCAATCAGCCCCAGCATTTT. It codes for CATSDSRQDPYSNQPQHF.

This clonotype was observed many times. CDR3 in amino acids: CASSQEGGGEAFF. The CDR3 DNA follows: TGTGCCAGCAGCCAAGAGGGCGGTGGTGAAGCTTTCTTT. The genes are TRBV3-1 and TRBJ1-1; no clear D. V gave up 0 bases and J gave up 7 bases, with 9 bases separating them. From germline, CDR1 is LGHDT and CDR2 YNNKEL (reference sequence). CDR3 size: 13 residues.